This T cell receptor (beta chain) was sequenced during a study of blood T cell repertoires in COVID-19. Remarks on this clone: Within the sample, other DNA sequences also encode this same CDR3.

Produced via immunoSEQ multiplex PCR; TCRdb's table is partial and in-frame only. Of about 270,000 clones listed, about nine tenths are singletons. The CDR3 covers 14 residues. Germline loops: CDR1 MDHEN, CDR2 SYDVKM. V lost 4 bases, J lost 2 bases, and 11 bases lay in between. V usage is TRBV28 and J usage is TRBJ1-1; D is perhaps TRBD1 (6 bases). The TCR sequence derives from a man aged 35 to 55 with active or convalescent COVID-19. The sequencing input was peripheral blood. CDR3 sequence (DNA): TGTGCCAGCAGTTCGGGACAACTAAACACTGAAGCTTTCTTT. Amino acid sequence: CASSSGQLNTEAFF. Full variable domain (missing parts from reference TRBV28 and TRBJ1-1): DVKVTQSSRYLVKRTGEKVFLECVQDMDHENMFWYRQDPGLGLRLIYFSYDVKMKEKGDIPEGYSVSREKKERFSLILESASTNQTSMYLCASSSGQLNTEAFFGQGTRLTVV.